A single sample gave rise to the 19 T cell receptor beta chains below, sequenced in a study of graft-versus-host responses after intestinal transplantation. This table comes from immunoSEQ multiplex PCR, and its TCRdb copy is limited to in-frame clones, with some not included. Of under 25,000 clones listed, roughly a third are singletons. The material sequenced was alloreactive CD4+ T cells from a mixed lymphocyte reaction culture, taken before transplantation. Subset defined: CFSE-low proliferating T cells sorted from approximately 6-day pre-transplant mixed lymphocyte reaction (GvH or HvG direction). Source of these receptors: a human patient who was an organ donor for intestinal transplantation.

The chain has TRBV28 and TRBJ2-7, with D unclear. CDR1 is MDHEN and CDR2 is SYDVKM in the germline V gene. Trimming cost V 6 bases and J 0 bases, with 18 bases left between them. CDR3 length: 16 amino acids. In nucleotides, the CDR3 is TGTGCCAGCAGCCGTAGCCCCCCACCATACTCCTACGAGCAGTACTTC. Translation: CASSRSPPPYSYEQYF.

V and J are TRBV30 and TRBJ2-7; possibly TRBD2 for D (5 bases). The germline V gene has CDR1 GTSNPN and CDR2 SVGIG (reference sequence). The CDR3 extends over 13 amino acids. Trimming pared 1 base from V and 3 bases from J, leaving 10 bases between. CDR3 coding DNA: TGTGCCTGGAGTGCCCAGCGGTTCTACGAGCAGTACTTC. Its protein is CAWSAQRFYEQYF.

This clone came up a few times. In DNA, the CDR3 is TGCGCCAGCAGCTTGTGGCCCGGGACAGCTTATGGCTACACCTTC. Protein sequence: CASSLWPGTAYGYTF. The V call is TRBV5-1, the J call TRBJ1-2; TRBD1 matches at 7 bases. There are 15 residues in the CDR3. Trimming cost V 1 base and J 5 bases; bases outside gene matches: 8. Germline V lookup: CDR1 SGHRS, CDR2 YFSETQ.

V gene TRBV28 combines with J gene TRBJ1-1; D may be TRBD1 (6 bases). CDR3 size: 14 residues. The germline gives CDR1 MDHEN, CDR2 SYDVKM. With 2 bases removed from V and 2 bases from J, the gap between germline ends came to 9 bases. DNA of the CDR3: TGTGCCAGCAGTTTACTAGGGGGTAACACTGAAGCTTTCTTT. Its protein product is CASSLLGGNTEAFF. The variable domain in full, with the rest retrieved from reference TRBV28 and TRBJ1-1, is DVKVTQSSRYLVKRTGEKVFLECVQDMDHENMFWYRQDPGLGLRLIYFSYDVKMKEKGDIPEGYSVSREKKERFSLILESASTNQTSMYLCASSLLGGNTEAFFGQGTRLTVV.

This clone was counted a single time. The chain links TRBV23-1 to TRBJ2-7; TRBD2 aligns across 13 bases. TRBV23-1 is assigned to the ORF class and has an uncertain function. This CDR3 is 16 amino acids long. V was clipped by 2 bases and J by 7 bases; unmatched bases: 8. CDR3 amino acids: CASSQLRTSGRIEQYF. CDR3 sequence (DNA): TGCGCCAGCAGTCAACTTAGGACTAGCGGGAGAATTGAGCAGTACTTC.

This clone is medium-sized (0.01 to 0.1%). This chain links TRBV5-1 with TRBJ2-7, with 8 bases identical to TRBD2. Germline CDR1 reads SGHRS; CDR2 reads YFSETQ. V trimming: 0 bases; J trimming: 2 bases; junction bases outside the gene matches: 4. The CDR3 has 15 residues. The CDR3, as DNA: TGCGCCAGCAGCTTGGCTAGCGGGCTTACCTACGAGCAGTACTTC. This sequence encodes CASSLASGLTYEQYF.

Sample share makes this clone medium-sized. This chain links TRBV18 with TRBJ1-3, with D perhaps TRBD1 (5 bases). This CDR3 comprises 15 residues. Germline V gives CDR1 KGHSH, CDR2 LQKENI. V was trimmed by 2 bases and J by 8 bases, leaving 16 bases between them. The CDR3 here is CASSPFAGRRDTIYF. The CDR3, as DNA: TGTGCCAGCTCACCATTCGCAGGGAGGAGAGACACCATATATTTT.

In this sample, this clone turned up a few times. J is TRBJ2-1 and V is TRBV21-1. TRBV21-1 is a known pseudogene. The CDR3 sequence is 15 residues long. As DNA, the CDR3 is TGTGCCAGCAGCGCGCTCCGGGACCTATACAATGAGCAGTTCTTC. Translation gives CASSALRDLYNEQFF.

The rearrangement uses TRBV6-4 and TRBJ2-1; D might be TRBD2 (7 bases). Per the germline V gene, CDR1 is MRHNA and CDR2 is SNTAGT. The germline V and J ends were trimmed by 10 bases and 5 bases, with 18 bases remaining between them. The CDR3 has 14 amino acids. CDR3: CAKGGGGPNNEQFF. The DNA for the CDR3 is TGTGCCAAGGGGGGGGGAGGGCCCAACAATGAGCAGTTCTTC.

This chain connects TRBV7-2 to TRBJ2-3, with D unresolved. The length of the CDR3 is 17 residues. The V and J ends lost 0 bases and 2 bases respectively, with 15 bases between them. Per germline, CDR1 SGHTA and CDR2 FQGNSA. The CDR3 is CASSLASGPHLTDTQYF. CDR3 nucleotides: TGTGCCAGCAGCTTAGCCTCGGGCCCCCACCTCACAGATACGCAGTATTTT.

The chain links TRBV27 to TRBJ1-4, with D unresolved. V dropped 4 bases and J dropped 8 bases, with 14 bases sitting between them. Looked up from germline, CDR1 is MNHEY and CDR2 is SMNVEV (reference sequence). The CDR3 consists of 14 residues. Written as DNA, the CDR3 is TGTGCCAGCAGTTCCCACATAGCCCGGGAAAAACTGTTTTTT. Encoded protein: CASSSHIAREKLFF.

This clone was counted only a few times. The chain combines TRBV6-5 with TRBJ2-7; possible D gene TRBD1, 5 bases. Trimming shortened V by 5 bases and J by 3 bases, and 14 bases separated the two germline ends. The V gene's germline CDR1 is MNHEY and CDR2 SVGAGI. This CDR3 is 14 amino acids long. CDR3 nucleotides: TGTGCCAGCAGTCGGACAACCGAATACTACGAGCAGTACTTC. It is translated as CASSRTTEYYEQYF.

This CDR3 reads CASSLSLSYEQYF. Here the CDR3 DNA reads TGTGCCAGCAGCTTAAGTCTCTCCTACGAGCAGTACTTC. This chain connects TRBV11-2 to TRBJ2-7; D is ambiguous. Trimming shortened V by 2 bases and J by 0 bases, and 5 bases separated the two germline ends. Germline V gene data show CDR1 as SGHAT and CDR2 as FQNNGV. This CDR3 comprises 13 residues.

The CDR3 region has the DNA TGCGCCAGCAGCTTGGGCGGTAGCGGGACCCCCTACGAGCAGTACTTC. It yields the protein CASSLGGSGTPYEQYF. This rearrangement joins TRBV5-1 to TRBJ2-7, with 8 bases fitting TRBD2. CDR3 length: 16 amino acids. Germline V lookup: CDR1 SGHRS, CDR2 YFSETQ. The ends lost 0 bases at V and 2 bases at J; junction bases unmatched: 7.

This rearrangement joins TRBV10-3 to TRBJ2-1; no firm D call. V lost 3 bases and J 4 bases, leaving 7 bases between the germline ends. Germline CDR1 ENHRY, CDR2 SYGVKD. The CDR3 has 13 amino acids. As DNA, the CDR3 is TGTGCCATCAGTGATGTAGTATACAATGAGCAGTTCTTC. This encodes CAISDVVYNEQFF.

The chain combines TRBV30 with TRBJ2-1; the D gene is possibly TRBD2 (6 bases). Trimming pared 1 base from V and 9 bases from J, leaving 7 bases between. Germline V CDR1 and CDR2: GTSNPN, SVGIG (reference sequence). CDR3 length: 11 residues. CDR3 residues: CAWSGRGEQFF. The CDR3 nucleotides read TGTGCCTGGAGTGGGCGGGGTGAGCAGTTCTTC.

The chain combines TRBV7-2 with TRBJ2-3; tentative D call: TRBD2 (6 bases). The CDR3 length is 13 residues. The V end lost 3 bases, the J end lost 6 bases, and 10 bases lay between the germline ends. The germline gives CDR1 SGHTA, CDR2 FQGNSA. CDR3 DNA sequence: TGTGCCAGCAGCTTCATTGGGGGGGATACGCAGTATTTT. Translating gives CASSFIGGDTQYF.

The CDR3 loop is CASSPGTNYGYTF. CDR3 sequence (DNA): TGTGCCAGCTCACCGGGGACAAACTATGGCTACACCTTC. The V call is TRBV18, the J call TRBJ1-2; possibly TRBD1 for D (6 bases). Germline V gene lookup returns CDR1 KGHSH and CDR2 LQKENI. The ends were cut back, 3 bases at V and 2 bases at J, with 7 bases in the middle. The CDR3 consists of 13 residues.

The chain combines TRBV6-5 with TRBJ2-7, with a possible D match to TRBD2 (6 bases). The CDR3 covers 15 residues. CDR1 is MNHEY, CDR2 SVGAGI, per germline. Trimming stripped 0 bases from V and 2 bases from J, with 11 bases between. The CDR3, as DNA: TGTGCCAGCAGTTACTCGTACGGGAGTCCCTACGAGCAGTACTTC. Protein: CASSYSYGSPYEQYF.